This T cell receptor beta chain was profiled in a study of technical replicates of blood from a few donors. The CDR3 is 18 amino acids. CDR1 is SGHTA, CDR2 FQGNSA, per germline. V gave up 2 bases and J gave up 4 bases, with 24 bases separating them. TCRdb's copy holds only in-frame clones and misses some; the assay was immunoSEQ multiplex PCR. This table has more than 65,000 clones, 95% to 97% appearing once. Specimen: T cells isolated from PBMCs. This receptor was taken from a human donor in good health. The gene calls are TRBV7-2 and TRBJ2-7, with a tentative D call TRBD2 (6 bases). In DNA, the CDR3 is TGTGCCAGCAGCTTAAGGTCGGGACTGTCAACGCGGGAATACGAGCAGTACTTC. Translation gives CASSLRSGLSTREYEQYF.